This TCR beta chain was recovered during a study of T cell clonotyping in hematopoietic cell transplantation. Sequenced by immunoSEQ multiplex PCR; TCRdb stores in-frame clones only, minus some. The table lists some 27,000 clones, roughly 84% of them singletons, with about 1.8% in the top ten. As to time point: recipient sample about 28 days before transplant, after cytoreduction. The CDR3 is made up of 18 amino acids. V shed 5 bases and J shed 8 bases, with 28 bases lying between them. Germline loops: CDR1 SGHVS, CDR2 FQNEAQ. The sample in question was peripheral blood mononuclear cells, obtained before stem cell transplant. The V gene is TRBV7-8, the J gene TRBJ2-1; D is tentatively TRBD1 or TRBD2 (5 bases each). The TCR sequence derives from a middle-aged man with acute myeloid leukemia. Some clones in this sample may be carry-over from other donors' samples. The CDR3 nucleotides are TGTGCCAGCAGCCAGGGAGCTAGGTTTTACGAAGCCCGCGATGAGCAGTTCTTC. Protein sequence: CASSQGARFYEARDEQFF.